This passage covers 10 T cell receptor beta chains from one sample sequenced in a study of tumor-infiltrating lymphocytes in primary liver carcinoma. For each extraction, RNA and DNA were obtained together from approximately 20-30 mg of unsorted bulk tissue. The researchers produced TCR beta cDNA from 500 ng total RNA with a constant-region primer. The TCR beta library was amplified through three nested multiplex PCR rounds in a modified ARM-PCR procedure. The study ran its first two PCR rounds for roughly 10 cycles each, using TRBV1-TRBV30 forward primers and a C-beta reverse primer. TCRdb ran MiXCR on the multiplex PCR reads and lists one entry per CDR3 protein. This sample carries roughly 200,000 distinct CDR3 sequences, around four fifths of them seen once, and the ten largest clones take 15% to 20%. The sequencing sample was made of tumor tissue from primary liver carcinoma. These receptors were obtained from a man between 35 and 55 years old with primary liver carcinoma and hepatitis B virus infection.

As for this clonotype: One end of the junction is discordant with germline, which a read error may explain. The chain joins TRBV11-2 to TRBJ2-3; D is perhaps TRBD1 (6 bases). CDR1 and CDR2 from the germline V gene are SGHAT and FQNNGV. This CDR3 comprises 16 residues. In DNA, the CDR3 is TGTGCCTGCAGCAGAAGAAGTACAGGGCACGCAGATACGCAGTATTTT. It codes for CACSRRSTGHADTQYF.

On this clonotype: Germline and junction disagree at one end, which may indicate a read error. The V gene is TRBV5-1, the J gene TRBJ2-5; D uncertain. This CDR3 spans 15 amino acids. Germline V CDR1 and CDR2: SGHRS, YFSETQ. The CDR3 region is CASSFLGRNQETQYF. The CDR3 DNA reads as TGTGCCAGCAGCTTCCTCGGGCGGAACCAAGAGACCCAGTACTTC.

This clonotype was observed a single time. V usage is TRBV11-2 and J usage is TRBJ2-3; no definite D call. The assigned J gene may be wrong: the sequence end matches TRBJ1-5 better. The germline gives CDR1 SGHAT, CDR2 FQNNGV. The CDR3 runs 13 residues. CDR3 amino acids: CASSLSRLDTQHF. As DNA, the CDR3 is TGTGCCAGCAGCTTATCGCGGCTAGATACGCAGCATTTT.

V is TRBV11-1 and J is TRBJ2-2; 7 nucleotides agree with TRBD2. From germline, CDR1 is SGHAT and CDR2 FQDESV (reference sequence). This CDR3 has 15 residues. The V and J ends lost 9 bases and 5 bases, in that order; junction bases with no gene match: 12. DNA for the CDR3: TGTGCCAGGAGCCTAAGCGGGACTGGAACCGGGGAGCTGTTTTTT. It encodes CARSLSGTGTGELFF.

Concerning this clonotype itself: The CDR3 does not close with the conserved phenylalanine or tryptophan, likely indicating a read error. The CDR3, as DNA: TGCGCCAACAGCCAAGAGGTGGGGACTAGGTTTTACGAGCAGTACATC. It yields the protein CANSQEVGTRFYEQYI. This sequence joins TRBV4-3 and TRBJ2-7, with TRBD2 identical over 8 bases. The CDR3 length is 16 residues. The germline V gene has CDR1 LGHNA and CDR2 YSLEER.

Regarding this clonotype: At one end, the junction sequence differs from germline, possibly due to a read error. This chain links TRBV11-2 with TRBJ2-1; TRBD1 might be the D (6 bases). This CDR3 region has 11 residues. CDR1 and CDR2 from the germline V gene are SGHAT and FQNNGV. CDR3 region: CVSNYRDEQFF. The CDR3 DNA reads TGTGTCAGCAACTACAGGGATGAGCAGTTCTTC.

A word on this clonotype: One end of the junction is discordant with germline, which a read error may explain. Here the CDR3 DNA reads TGCAGCGTTGATGGTCGGGAGGGCCTCAATACAGATACACAGTATTTT. Protein: CSVDGREGLNTDTQYF. The gene calls are TRBV29-1 and TRBJ2-3, with 8 bases that match TRBD2. CDR1 SQVTM and CDR2 ANQGSEA come from the germline V gene. The CDR3 is made up of 16 amino acids.

This clonotype showed up just once. At one end the junction does not follow the germline gene, possibly because of a read error. This chain uses TRBV5-4 with TRBJ2-5, with D uncertain. The CDR3 loop spans 14 amino acids. The germline V gene encodes CDR1 SGHNT and CDR2 YYREEE (reference sequence). The CDR3, as DNA: TGTGCCAGCAGCGATCGGACCTTCCAAGAGACTCAGTACTTC. This encodes CASSDRTFQETQYF. The variable domain in full, completed from reference TRBV5-4 and TRBJ2-5, reads ETGVTQSPTHLIKTRGQQVTLRCSSQSGHNTVSWYQQALGQGPQFIFQYYREEENGRGNFPPRFSGLQFPNYSSELNVNALELDDSALYLCASSDRTFQETQYFGPGTRLLVL.

As concerns this clonotype: This sequence may be a read error, since a much larger clone differs from it by one base. J is TRBJ2-2 and V is TRBV5-1; D not resolved. The germline gives CDR1 SGHRS, CDR2 YFSETQ. V lost 4 bases and J lost 5, with 12 bases in between. The CDR3 spans 14 residues. CDR3 DNA sequence: TGCGCCAGCAGCCCCGCCGTGAAGACCGGGGAGCTGTTTTTT. This codes for CASSPAVKTGELFF.

The chain couples TRBV5-4 to TRBJ1-1, with TRBD1 as a possible D gene (5 bases). Germline CDR1 and CDR2: SGHNT and YYREEE (reference sequence). The CDR3 is made up of 15 amino acids. CDR3: CVSSLRQSGDTEAFF. The CDR3 DNA reads TGTGTCAGTAGCTTGCGACAGAGCGGGGACACTGAAGCTTTCTTT.